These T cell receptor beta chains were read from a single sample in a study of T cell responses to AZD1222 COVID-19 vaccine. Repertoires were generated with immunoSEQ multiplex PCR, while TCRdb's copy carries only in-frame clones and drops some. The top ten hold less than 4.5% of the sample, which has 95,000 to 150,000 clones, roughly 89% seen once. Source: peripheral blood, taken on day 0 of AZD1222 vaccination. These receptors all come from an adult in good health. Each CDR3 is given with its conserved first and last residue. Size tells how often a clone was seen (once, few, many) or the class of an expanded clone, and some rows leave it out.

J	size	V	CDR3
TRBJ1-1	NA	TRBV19	CASSPRFGQPNTEAFF
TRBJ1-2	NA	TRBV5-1	CASRSDRRYGYTF
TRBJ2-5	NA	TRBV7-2	CASSHGTEYQETQYF
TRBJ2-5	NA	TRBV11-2	CASRGLRPRETQYF
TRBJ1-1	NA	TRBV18	CASSPARTENTEAFF
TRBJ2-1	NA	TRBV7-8	CASSQELREGWVRNEQFF
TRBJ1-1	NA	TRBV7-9	CASRPDRGRAFF
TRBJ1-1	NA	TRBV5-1	CASSSLTPGNTEAFF
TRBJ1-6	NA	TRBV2	CASSERGPANYNSPLHF
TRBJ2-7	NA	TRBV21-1	CASSKIVTGLSYEQYF
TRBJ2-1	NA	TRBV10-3	CAISESTVGGIYNEQFF
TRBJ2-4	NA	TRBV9	CASSPGTGGAKNIQYF
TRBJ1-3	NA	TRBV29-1	CSVEDDPGNTIYF
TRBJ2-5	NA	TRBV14	CASSRTRIFQETQYF
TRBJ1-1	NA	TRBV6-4	CASSPNQGNTEAFF
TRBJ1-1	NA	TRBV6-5	CASSYTGGNTEAFF
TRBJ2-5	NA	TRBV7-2	CASSSWNGETQYF
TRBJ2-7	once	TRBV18	CASSPGTSVYEQYF
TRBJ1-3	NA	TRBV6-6	CASRRTGTGATGNTIYF
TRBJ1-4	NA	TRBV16	CASSQSPGGILFF
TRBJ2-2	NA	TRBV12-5	CASGWEGSTTGELFF
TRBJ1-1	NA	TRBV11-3	CASSFSTSTEAFF
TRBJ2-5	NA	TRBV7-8	CASSLIPSTGPRETQYF
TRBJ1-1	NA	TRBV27	CASRRDRANTEAFF
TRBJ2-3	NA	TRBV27	CASSPSLDSYTDTQYF
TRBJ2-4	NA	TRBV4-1	CASSQGAGSKNIQYF
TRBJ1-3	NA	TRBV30	CAWSTGGSVGNTIYF
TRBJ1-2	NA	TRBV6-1	CASSEVLNMGIANYGYTF
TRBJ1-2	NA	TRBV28	CASSFKTDTSF
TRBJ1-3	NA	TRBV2	CASTWDRSGNTIYF
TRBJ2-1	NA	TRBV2	CASSVQALAGPNEQFF
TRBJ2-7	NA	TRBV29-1	CSVEDPEASGYSYEQYF
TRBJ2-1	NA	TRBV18	CASSPTWRGTNAGNEQFF
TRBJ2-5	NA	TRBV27	CASTENNGTQYF
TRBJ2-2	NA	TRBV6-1	CASSEAINTGELFF
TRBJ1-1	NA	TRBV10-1	CASSAQMNTEAFF
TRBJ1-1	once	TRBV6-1	CASSLEGVTTEAFF
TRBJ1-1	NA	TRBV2	CASSGGQINTEAFF
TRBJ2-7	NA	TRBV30	CAWSVSREKQYF
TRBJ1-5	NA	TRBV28	CASSPTDRGRPQHF
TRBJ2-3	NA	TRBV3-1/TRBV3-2	CASSQEWSRSTDTQYF
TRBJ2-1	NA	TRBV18	CASSPARGNLIDEQFF